The clone carrying this TCR beta chain was counted between two and nine times. Its antigen is as yet unknown. These data belong to a study of cytomegalovirus exposure and HLA in healthy donors. Though nominally healthy at sampling, donors likely had unrecorded immune exposures. Primers: 60 Vbeta forward and 13 Jbeta reverse. Some clones are missing from TCRdb's copy, which holds only in-frame ones; the method was immunoSEQ multiplex PCR. The sample consists of approximately 160,000 clones, 82% of them appearing once. Study outcomes and limitations: Certain sequence variants were highly shared and formed a cluster, and this cluster was likely a sequencing artifact. The records held CMV serostatus as the only immune exposure information. The study labeled more than 150 TCR beta chains cytomegalovirus-associated.

V lost 6 bases to trimming and J lost 2 bases; unmatched junction nucleotides: 10. CDR1 is SNHLY and CDR2 is FYNNEI in the germline V gene. This CDR3 region has 17 residues. This receptor was taken from a male donor in good health and CMV-seronegative. Material for sequencing was PBMCs. This chain links TRBV2 with TRBJ2-3, with 11 bases matching TRBD2. CDR3 sequence: CASRRSGRDWATDTQYF. The CDR3 DNA is TGTGCCAGCAGACGTAGCGGGAGGGATTGGGCCACAGATACGCAGTATTTT.